The clone carrying this TCR beta chain was seen only a few times. The antigen is undetermined. TCRdb recomputed calls from the RT-PCR reads with MiXCR, one row per CDR3 protein. The table shows 650,000 to 800,000 distinct CDR3 sequences, with around 18% occurring only once. The entry originates in a study of response to subunit inactivated influenza vaccine. Study outcomes and limitations: The study's authors posited that every seasonal influenza vaccination enlists few new T cells.

Germline V lookup: CDR1 MNHNY, CDR2 SVGAGI (reference sequence). V was cut by 11 bases and J by 2 bases, with 10 bases left in between. CDR3 length: 12 residues. The chain uses TRBV6-6 and TRBJ1-3; D ambiguous. The clonotype comes from a man aged 50-60 years who received an inactivated influenza vaccine. Source: PBMCs from blood, taken approximately 5 days after vaccination. Written as DNA, the CDR3 is TGTGCCGCCGGGGAGGCTGGAAACACCATATATTTT. It codes for CAAGEAGNTIYF.